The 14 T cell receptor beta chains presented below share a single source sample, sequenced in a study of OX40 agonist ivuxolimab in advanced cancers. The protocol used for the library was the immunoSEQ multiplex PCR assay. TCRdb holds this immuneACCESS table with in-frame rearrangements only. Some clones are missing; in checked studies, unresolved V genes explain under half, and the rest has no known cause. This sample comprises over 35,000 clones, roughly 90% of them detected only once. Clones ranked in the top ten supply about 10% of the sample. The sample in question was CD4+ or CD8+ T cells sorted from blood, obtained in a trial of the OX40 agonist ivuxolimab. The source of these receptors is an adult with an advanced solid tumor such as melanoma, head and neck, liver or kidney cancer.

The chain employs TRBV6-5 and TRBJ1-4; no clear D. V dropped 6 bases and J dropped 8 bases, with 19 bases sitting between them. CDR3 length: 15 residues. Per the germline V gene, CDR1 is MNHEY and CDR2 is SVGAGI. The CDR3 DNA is TGTGCCAGCAGCTTCCTTGGACGAGGTCGGGAAAAACTGTTTTTT. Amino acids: CASSFLGRGREKLFF.

Here the CDR3 DNA reads TGTGCCTGGGCTGAGGACAGGCCTAACACTGAAGCTTTCTTT. As protein: CAWAEDRPNTEAFF. The V and J genes are TRBV30 and TRBJ1-1; 7 positions agree with TRBD1. After removal of 5 bases from V and 2 bases from J, the junction contained 8 bases not matched to a gene. The length of the CDR3 is 14 residues. Germline CDR1 is GTSNPN and CDR2 is SVGIG (reference sequence).

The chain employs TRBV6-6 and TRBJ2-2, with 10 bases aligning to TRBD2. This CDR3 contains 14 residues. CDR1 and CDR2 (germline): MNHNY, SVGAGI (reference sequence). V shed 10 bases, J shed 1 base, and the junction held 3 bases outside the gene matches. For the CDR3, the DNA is TGTGCCACAGGACTAGCGGTGAACACCGGGGAGCTGTTTTTT. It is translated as CATGLAVNTGELFF.

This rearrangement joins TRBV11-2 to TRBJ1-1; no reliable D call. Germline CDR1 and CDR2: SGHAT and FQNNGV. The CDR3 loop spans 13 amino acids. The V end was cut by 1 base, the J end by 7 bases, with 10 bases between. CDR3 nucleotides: TGTGCCAGCAGCTTAGGCGCAGCTAATGAAGCTTTCTTT. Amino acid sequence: CASSLGAANEAFF.

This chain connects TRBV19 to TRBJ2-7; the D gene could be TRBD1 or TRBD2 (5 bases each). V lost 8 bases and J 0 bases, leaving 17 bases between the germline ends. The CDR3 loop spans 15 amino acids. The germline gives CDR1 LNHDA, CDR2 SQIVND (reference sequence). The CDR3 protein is CASATFRESSYEQYF. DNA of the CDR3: TGTGCCAGTGCCACGTTCAGGGAGAGCTCCTACGAGCAGTACTTC.

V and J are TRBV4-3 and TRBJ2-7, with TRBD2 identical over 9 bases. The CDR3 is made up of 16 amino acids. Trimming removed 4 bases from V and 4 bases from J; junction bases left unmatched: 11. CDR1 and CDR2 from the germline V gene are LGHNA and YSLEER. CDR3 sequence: CASSPTTLAGGYEQYF. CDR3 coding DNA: TGCGCCAGCAGCCCAACCACACTAGCGGGTGGGTACGAGCAGTACTTC.

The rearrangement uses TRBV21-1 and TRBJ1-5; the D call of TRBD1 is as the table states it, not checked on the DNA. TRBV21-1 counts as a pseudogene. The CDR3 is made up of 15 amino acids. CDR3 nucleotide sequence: TGTGCCAGCAGGCTGACAGGCTATAGCAATCAGCCCCAGCATTTT. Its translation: CASRLTGYSNQPQHF.

CDR3 nucleotides: TGTGCCAGCAGCATGACCGGAACAGCATATGGCTACACCTTC. It specifies CASSMTGTAYGYTF. The rearrangement links TRBV7-2 to TRBJ1-2, with D hard to call. In germline, CDR1 is SGHTA, CDR2 FQGNSA. V lost 5 bases and J lost 5, with 15 bases in between. The CDR3 extends over 14 amino acids.

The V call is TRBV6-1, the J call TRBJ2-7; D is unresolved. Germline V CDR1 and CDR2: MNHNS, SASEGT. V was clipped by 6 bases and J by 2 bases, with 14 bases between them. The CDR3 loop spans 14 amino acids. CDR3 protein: CASRPQALTYEQYF. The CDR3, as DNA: TGTGCCAGCAGGCCTCAAGCACTTACCTACGAGCAGTACTTC.

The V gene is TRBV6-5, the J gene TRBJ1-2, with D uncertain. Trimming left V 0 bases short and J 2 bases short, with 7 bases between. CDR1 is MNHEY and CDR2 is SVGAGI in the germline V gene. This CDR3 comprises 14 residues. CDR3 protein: CASSYSPRNYGYTF. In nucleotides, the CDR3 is TGTGCCAGCAGTTACTCCCCTCGGAACTATGGCTACACCTTC.

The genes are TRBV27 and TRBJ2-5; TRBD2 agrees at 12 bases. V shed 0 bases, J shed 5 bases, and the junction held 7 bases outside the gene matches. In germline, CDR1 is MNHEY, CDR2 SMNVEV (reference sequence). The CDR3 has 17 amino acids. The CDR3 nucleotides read TGTGCCAGCAGTTTATCGGCTAGCGGGAGGGCTGGGGAGACCCAGTACTTC. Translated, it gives CASSLSASGRAGETQYF.

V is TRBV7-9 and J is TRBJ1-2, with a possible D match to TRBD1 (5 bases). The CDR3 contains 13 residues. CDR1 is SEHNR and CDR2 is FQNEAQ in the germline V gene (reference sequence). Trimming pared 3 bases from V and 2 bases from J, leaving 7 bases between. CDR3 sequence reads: CASSFPGNYGYTF. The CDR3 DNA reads TGTGCCAGCAGCTTTCCAGGGAACTATGGCTACACCTTC.

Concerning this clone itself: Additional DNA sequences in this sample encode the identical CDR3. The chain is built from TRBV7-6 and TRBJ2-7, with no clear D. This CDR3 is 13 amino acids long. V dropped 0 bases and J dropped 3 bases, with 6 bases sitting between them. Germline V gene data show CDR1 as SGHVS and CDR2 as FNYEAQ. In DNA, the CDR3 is TGTGCCAGCAGCTTAGCGGGCAGCTACGAGCAGTACTTC. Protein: CASSLAGSYEQYF.

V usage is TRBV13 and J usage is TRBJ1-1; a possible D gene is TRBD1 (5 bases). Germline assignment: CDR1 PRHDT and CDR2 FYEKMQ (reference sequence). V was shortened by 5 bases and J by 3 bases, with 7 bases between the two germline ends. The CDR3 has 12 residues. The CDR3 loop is CASSLTDTEAFF. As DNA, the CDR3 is TGTGCCAGCAGCCTGACAGACACTGAAGCTTTCTTT.